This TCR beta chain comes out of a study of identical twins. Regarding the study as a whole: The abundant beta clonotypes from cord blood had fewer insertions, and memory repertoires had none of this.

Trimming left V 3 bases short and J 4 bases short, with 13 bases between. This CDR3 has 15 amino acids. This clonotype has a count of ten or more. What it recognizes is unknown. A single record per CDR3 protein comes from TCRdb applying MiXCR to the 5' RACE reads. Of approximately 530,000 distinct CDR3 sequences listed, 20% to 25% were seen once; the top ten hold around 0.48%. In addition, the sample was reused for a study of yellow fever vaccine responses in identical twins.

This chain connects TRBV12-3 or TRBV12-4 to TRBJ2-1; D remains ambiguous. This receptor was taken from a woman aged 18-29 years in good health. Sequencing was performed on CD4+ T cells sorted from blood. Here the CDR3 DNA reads TGTGCCAGCAGTTTCAGCCAAACCTTTTACAATGAGCAGTTCTTC. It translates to CASSFSQTFYNEQFF.